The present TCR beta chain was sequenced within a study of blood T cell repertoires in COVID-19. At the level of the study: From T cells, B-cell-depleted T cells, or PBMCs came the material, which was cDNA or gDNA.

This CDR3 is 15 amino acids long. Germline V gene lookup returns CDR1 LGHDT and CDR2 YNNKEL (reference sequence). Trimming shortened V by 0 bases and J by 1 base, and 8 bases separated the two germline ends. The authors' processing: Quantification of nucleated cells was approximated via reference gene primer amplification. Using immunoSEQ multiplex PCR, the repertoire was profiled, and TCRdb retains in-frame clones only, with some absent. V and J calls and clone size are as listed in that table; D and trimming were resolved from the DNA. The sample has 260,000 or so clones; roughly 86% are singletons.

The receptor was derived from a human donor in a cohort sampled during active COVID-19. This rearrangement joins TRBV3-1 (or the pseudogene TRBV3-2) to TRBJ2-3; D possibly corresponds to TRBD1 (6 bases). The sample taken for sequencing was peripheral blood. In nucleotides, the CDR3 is TGTGCCAGCAGCCAAGATCGACAGGGCACAGATACGCAGTATTTT. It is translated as CASSQDRQGTDTQYF.